Listed here is a single T cell receptor beta chain. This CDR3 is built from 14 residues. V lost 5 bases and J 5 bases, leaving 15 bases between the germline ends. The record originates from a study of CD8 T cells in Susac syndrome. Reverse transcription of about 0.5 to 1 ug RNA used random hexamers. TCRdb re-analysed the immunoSEQ multiplex PCR reads in MiXCR, keeping a single row per CDR3 protein. In the table there are about 400,000 distinct CDR3 sequences, 85% to 90% of which are singletons. TEMRA cells were FACS-enriched and CD8+ and CD4+ T cells negatively isolated. Material: CD8+ T cells from PBMCs. The J gene is TRBJ2-5, the V gene TRBV12-3 or TRBV12-4; maybe TRBD2 (6 bases). The clonotype originates from a human donor with multiple sclerosis. The DNA for the CDR3 is TGTGCCAGCAGTCCCACGACTAGTTTCGAGACCCAGTACTTC. Encoded protein: CASSPTTSFETQYF.